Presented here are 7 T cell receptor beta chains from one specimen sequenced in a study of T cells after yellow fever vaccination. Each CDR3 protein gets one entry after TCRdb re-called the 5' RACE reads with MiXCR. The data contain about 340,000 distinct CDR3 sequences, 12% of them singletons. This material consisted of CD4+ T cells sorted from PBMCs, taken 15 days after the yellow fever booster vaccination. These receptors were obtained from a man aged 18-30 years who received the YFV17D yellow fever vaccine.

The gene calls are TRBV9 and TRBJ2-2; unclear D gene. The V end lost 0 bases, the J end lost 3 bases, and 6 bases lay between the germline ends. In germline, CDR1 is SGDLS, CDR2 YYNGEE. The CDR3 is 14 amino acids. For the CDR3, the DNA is TGTGCCAGCAGCGTAGCCGGATACACCGGGGAGCTGTTTTTT. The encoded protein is CASSVAGYTGELFF.

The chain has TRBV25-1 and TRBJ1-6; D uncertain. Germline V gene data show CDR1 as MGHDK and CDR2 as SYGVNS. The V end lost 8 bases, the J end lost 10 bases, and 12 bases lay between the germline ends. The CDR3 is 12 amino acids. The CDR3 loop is CASDRAGSPLHF. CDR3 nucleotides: TGTGCCAGCGATAGGGCTGGATCACCCCTCCACTTT. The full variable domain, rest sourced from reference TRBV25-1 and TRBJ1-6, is EADIYQTPRYLVIGTGKKITLECSQTMGHDKMYWYQQDPGMELHLIHYSYGVNSTEKGDLSSESTVSRIRTEHFPLTLESARPSHTSQYLCASDRAGSPLHFGNGTRLTVT.

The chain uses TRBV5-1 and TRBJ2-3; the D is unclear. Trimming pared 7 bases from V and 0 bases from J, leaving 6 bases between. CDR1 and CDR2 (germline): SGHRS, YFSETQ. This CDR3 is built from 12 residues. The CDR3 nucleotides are TGCGCCAGCCACCTCAGCACAGATACGCAGTATTTT. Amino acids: CASHLSTDTQYF.

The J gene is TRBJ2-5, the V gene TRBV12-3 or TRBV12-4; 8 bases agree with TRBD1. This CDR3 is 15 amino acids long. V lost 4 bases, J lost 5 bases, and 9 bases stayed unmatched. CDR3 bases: TGTGCCAGCAGTTCCCCTCAGGGGGCTTATGAGACCCAGTACTTC. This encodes CASSSPQGAYETQYF.

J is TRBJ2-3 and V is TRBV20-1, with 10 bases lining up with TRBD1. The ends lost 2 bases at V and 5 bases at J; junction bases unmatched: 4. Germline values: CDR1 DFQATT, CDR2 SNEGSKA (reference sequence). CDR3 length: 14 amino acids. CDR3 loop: CSARRQGAKDTQYF. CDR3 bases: TGCAGTGCTAGAAGACAGGGGGCGAAAGATACGCAGTATTTT.

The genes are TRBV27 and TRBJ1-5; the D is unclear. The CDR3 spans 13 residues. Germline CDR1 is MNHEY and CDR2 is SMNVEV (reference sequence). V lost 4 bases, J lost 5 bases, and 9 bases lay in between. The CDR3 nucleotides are TGTGCCAGCAGTTGGCAGACCGATCAGCCCCAGCATTTT. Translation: CASSWQTDQPQHF.

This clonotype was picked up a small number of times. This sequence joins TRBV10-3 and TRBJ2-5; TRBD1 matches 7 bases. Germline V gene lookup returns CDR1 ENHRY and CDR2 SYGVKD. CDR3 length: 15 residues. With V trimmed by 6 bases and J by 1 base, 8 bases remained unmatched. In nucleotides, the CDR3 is TGTGCCATCAGGGAGGACAGGTTGAGCCAAGAGACCCAGTACTTC. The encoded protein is CAIREDRLSQETQYF.